This T cell receptor beta chain was sequenced during a study of cytomegalovirus exposure and HLA in healthy donors. The germline CDR1 and CDR2 sequences are SNHLY and FYNNEI. This CDR3 has 15 residues. Trimming took off 0 bases at V and 0 bases at J, with 8 bases between the two ends. Study conclusions and caveats: The authors later linked a missense DCLRE1C variant to TCR beta V- and J-gene trimming. Highly shared variants forming one cluster were likely a sequencing artifact.

With 60 Vbeta and 13 Jbeta primers, the PCR was carried out. Profiled with immunoSEQ multiplex PCR; TCRdb holds only in-frame clones, not every one. This table has over 150,000 clones, more than 65% appearing once. Of note for this clone: Its matching antigen is unknown.

The donors (healthy individuals) were bone marrow donors. Sequencing used PBMCs. V and J are TRBV2 and TRBJ1-1; TRBD1 is a possible D gene (6 bases). The clonotype originates from a woman in her forties in good health and CMV-seropositive. The CDR3 DNA reads as TGTGCCAGCAGTGAAGCGCCAGGGGTGAACACTGAAGCTTTCTTT. It translates to CASSEAPGVNTEAFF.